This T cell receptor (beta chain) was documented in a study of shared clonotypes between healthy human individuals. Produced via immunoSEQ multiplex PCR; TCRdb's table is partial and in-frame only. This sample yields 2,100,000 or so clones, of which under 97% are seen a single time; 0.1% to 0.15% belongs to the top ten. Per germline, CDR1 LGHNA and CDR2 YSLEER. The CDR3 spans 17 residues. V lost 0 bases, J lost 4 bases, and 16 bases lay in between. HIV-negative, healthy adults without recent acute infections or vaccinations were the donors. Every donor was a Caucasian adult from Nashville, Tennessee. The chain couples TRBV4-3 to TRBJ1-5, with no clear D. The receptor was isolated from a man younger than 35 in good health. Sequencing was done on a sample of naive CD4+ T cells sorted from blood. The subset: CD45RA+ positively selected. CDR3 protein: CASSQDFTDGDNQPQHF. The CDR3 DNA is TGCGCCAGCAGCCAAGATTTTACGGACGGTGATAATCAGCCCCAGCATTTT.